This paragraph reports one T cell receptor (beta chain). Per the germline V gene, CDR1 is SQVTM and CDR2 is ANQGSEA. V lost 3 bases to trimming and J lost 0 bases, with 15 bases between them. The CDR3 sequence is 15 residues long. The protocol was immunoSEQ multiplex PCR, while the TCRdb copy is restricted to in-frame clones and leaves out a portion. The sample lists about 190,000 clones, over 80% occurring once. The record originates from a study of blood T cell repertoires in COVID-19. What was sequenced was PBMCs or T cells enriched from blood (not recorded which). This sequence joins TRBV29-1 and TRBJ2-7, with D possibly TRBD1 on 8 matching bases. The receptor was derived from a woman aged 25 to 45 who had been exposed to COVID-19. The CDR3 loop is CSVDRGRGSSYEQYF. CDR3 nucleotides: TGCAGCGTTGACAGGGGGCGGGGGAGCTCCTACGAGCAGTACTTC.